The 10 T cell receptor beta chains below come from one sample, sequenced in a study of blood T cell repertoires in COVID-19. Assay: immunoSEQ multiplex PCR; the TCRdb copy retains only in-frame clones and omits some. Among 130,000 to 150,000 clones listed, 75% to 85% were seen once. Input material: peripheral blood. The receptors here all came from a woman in her 70s with COVID-19, enrolled during active disease.

CDR3 sequence (DNA): TGTGCCAGCAGTGCTGACTCTCATCGTGCGTCTGTCAATGGCTACACCTTC. Translating gives CASSADSHRASVNGYTF. V and J are TRBV6-4 and TRBJ1-2, with D unclear. The V gene's germline CDR1 is MRHNA and CDR2 SNTAGT. CDR3 length equals 17 residues. The V gene lost 4 bases and the J gene lost 6 bases, with 24 bases spanning the gap.

This rearrangement joins TRBV6-5 to TRBJ2-2; TRBD1 might be the D (6 bases). Trimming stripped 2 bases from V and 7 bases from J, with 17 bases between. Germline values: CDR1 MNHEY, CDR2 SVGAGI. The CDR3 covers 16 residues. The CDR3, as DNA: TGTGCCAGCAGTTACACACTCCAGGGGTTGCTCGGGGAGCTGTTTTTT. Translated, it gives CASSYTLQGLLGELFF.

This clone was counted once. The V and J genes are TRBV27 and TRBJ1-1, with D unclear. Germline CDR1 MNHEY, CDR2 SMNVEV (reference sequence). CDR3 length equals 13 residues. Trimming left V 2 bases short and J 2 bases short, with 6 bases between. CDR3 DNA sequence: TGTGCCAGCAGTTTAGCCAGAAACACTGAAGCTTTCTTT. Its protein is CASSLARNTEAFF.

The rearrangement uses TRBV24-1 and TRBJ2-7; a possible D gene is TRBD1 (6 bases). Trimming pared 3 bases from V and 3 bases from J, leaving 17 bases between. This CDR3 comprises 16 residues. CDR1 and CDR2 from the germline V gene are KGHDR and SFDVKD. CDR3 protein: CATSDPSDSSNYEQYF. Here the CDR3 DNA reads TGTGCCACCAGTGATCCTTCGGACAGCTCCAACTACGAGCAGTACTTC.

The chain uses TRBV5-1 and TRBJ2-7, with TRBD1 matching over 8 bases. The CDR3 runs to 15 residues. The junction had 9 bases not matched to a gene; V was cut back by 4 bases and J by 3 bases. Germline-derived CDR1 and CDR2 are SGHRS and YFSETQ. CDR3 bases: TGCGCCAGCAGCATCAGACCGACAGGGGACTACGAGCAGTACTTC. Amino acids: CASSIRPTGDYEQYF.

This chain links TRBV10-3 with TRBJ2-3; 8 bases agree with TRBD2. There are 14 residues in the CDR3. V shed 6 bases and J 3 bases; nucleotides not matched to a gene: 5. Germline V gives CDR1 ENHRY, CDR2 SYGVKD. The CDR3 sequence is CAIRVGGGTDTQYF. The CDR3 DNA reads as TGTGCCATCAGAGTTGGCGGGGGGACAGATACGCAGTATTTT.

This chain uses TRBV28 with TRBJ1-2; 7 bases are shared with TRBD1. The J segment lost 4 bases and the V segment lost 6 bases, leaving 8 bases of the junction unmatched. Germline V gene sequence: CDR1 MDHEN, CDR2 SYDVKM. This CDR3 has 14 residues. The CDR3 here is CASSTGQRVYGYTF. The DNA for the CDR3 is TGTGCCAGCAGCACGGGACAGCGGGTCTATGGCTACACCTTC.

The J gene is TRBJ1-1, the V gene TRBV3-1 (or the pseudogene TRBV3-2), with 8 bases lining up with TRBD1. V lost 5 bases and J lost 10; bases outside the gene matches: 9. CDR1 LGHDT and CDR2 YNNKEL come from the germline V gene (reference sequence). This CDR3 contains 13 residues. CDR3 in amino acids: CASSLRQGKGAFF. Written as DNA, the CDR3 is TGTGCCAGCAGCTTGCGACAGGGGAAGGGAGCTTTCTTT.

The rearrangement uses TRBV6-6 and TRBJ1-1; TRBD1 aligns across 7 bases. V lost 7 bases and J lost 7; bases outside the gene matches: 12. Germline CDR1 and CDR2: MNHNY and SVGAGI (reference sequence). The CDR3 is 14 residues long. The CDR3 spells CASTLSRGRGEAFF. DNA of the CDR3: TGTGCCAGCACCCTATCGAGGGGGCGGGGTGAAGCTTTCTTT.

The V and J genes are TRBV7-9 and TRBJ1-1; TRBD1 aligns across 7 bases. V was pared by 1 base and J by 1 base, with 3 bases of the junction left unmatched. The CDR3 runs to 15 residues. Germline V lookup: CDR1 SEHNR, CDR2 FQNEAQ (reference sequence). The CDR3 sequence is CASSLGDRPNTEAFF. CDR3 sequence (DNA): TGTGCCAGCAGCTTAGGGGACAGACCGAACACTGAAGCTTTCTTT.